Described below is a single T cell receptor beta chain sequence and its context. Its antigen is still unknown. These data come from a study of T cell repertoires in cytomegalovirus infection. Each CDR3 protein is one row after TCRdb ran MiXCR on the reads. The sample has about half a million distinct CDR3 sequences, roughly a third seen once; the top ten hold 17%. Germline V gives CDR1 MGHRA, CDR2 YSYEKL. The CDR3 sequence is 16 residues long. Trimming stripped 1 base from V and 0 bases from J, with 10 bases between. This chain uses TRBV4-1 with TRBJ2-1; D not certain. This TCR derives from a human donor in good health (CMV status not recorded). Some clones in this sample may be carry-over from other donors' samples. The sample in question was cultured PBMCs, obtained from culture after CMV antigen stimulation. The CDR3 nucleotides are TGCGCCAGCAGCCAAGTTCTTATCCGCTCCTACAATGAGCAGTTCTTC. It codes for CASSQVLIRSYNEQFF.